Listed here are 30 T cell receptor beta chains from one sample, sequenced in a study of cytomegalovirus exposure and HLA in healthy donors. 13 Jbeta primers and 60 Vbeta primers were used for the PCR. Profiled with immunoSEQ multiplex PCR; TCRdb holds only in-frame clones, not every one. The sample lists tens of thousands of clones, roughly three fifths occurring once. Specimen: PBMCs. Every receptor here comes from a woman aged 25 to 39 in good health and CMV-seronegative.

DNA for the CDR3: TGCGCCAGCAGCCAAGCGGGACAGCTTTATGGCTACACCTTC. Encoded protein: CASSQAGQLYGYTF. The gene calls are TRBV4-1 and TRBJ1-2; 7 bases fit TRBD1. This CDR3 spans 14 amino acids. The V gene end was trimmed by 1 base and the J gene end by 5 bases; junction bases not matched to a gene: 4. The germline V gene has CDR1 MGHRA and CDR2 YSYEKL.

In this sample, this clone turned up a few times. The CDR3 reads CASSLAGGEAYGYTF. The CDR3 DNA follows: TGCGCCAGCAGCTTGGCAGGAGGGGAGGCCTATGGCTACACCTTC. This chain connects TRBV5-1 to TRBJ1-2; D may be TRBD1 (5 bases). The CDR3 totals 15 residues. Per the germline V gene, CDR1 is SGHRS and CDR2 is YFSETQ. The V gene lost 0 bases and the J gene lost 4 bases, with 13 bases spanning the gap.

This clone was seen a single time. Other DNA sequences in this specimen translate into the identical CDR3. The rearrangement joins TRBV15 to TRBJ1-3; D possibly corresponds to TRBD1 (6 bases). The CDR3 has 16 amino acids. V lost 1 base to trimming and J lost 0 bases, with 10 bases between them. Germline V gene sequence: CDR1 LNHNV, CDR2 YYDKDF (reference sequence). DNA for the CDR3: TGTGCCACCAGCAGAGGAACAGGGAGCTCTGGAAACACCATATATTTT. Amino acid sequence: CATSRGTGSSGNTIYF.

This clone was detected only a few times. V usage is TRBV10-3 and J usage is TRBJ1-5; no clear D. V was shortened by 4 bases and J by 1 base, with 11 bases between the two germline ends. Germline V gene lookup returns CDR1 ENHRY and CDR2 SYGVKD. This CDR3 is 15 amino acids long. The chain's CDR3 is CAISGTGSSNQPQHF. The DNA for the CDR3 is TGTGCCATCAGTGGAACCGGGAGCAGCAATCAGCCCCAGCATTTT.

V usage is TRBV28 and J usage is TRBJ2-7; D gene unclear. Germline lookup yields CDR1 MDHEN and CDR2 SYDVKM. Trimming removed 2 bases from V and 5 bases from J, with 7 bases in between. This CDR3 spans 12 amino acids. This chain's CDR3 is CASSLLNHEQYF. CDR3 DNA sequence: TGTGCCAGCAGTTTACTAAACCACGAGCAGTACTTC.

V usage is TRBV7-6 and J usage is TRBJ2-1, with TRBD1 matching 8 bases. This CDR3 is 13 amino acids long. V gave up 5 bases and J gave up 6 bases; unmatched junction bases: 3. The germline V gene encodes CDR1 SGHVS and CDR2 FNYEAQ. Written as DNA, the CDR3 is TGTGCCAGCAGCCCCGGACAGGGCAATGAGCAGTTCTTC. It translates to CASSPGQGNEQFF.

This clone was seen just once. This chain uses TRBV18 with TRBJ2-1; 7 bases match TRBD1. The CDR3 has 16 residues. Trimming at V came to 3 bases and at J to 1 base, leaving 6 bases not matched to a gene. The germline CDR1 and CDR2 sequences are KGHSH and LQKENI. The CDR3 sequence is CASSPKTGSSYNEQFF. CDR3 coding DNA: TGTGCCAGCTCACCGAAGACAGGGAGTTCCTACAATGAGCAGTTCTTC.

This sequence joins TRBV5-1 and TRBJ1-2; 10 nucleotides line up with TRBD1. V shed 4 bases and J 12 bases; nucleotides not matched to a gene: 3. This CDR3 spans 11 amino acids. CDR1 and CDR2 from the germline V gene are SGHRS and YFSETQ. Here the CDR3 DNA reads TGCGCCAGCAGCAGGGGACAGGGGAACACCTTC. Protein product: CASSRGQGNTF.

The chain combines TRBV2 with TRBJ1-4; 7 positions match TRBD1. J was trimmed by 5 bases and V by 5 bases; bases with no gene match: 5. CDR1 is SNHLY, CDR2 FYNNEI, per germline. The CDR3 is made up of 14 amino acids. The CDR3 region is CASSWQGVNEKLFF. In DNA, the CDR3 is TGTGCCAGCAGTTGGCAGGGGGTAAATGAAAAACTGTTTTTT.

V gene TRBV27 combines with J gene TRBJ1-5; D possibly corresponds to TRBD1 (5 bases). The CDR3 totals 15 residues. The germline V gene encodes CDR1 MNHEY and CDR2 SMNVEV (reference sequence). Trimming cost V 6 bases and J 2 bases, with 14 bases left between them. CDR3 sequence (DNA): TGTGCCAGCAGCCCCCAGGCCAGGGGCAATCAGCCCCAGCATTTT. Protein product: CASSPQARGNQPQHF.

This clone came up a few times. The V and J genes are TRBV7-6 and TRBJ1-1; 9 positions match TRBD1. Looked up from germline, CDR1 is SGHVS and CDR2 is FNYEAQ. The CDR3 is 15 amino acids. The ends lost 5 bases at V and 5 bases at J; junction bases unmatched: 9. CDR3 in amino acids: CASSLLTGGGTEAFF. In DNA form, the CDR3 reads TGTGCCAGCAGCCTATTGACAGGGGGAGGAACTGAAGCTTTCTTT.

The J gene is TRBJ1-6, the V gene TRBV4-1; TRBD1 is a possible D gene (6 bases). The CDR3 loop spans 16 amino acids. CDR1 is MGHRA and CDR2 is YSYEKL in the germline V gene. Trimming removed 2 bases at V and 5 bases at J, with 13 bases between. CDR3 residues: CASSQPRTDHNSPLHF. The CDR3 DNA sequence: TGCGCCAGCAGCCAACCCCGGACAGACCATAATTCACCCCTCCACTTT.

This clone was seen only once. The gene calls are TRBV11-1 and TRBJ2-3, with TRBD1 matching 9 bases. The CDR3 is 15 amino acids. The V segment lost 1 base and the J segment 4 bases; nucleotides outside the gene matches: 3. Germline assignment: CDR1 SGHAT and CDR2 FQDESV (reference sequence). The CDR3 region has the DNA TGTGCCAGCAGCTTAGTGGGACAGGGCCCAGATACGCAGTATTTT. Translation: CASSLVGQGPDTQYF. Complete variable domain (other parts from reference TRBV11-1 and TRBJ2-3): EAEVAQSPRYKITEKSQAVAFWCDPISGHATLYWYRQILGQGPELLVQFQDESVVDDSQLPKDRFSAERLKGVDSTLKIQPAELGDSAMYLCASSLVGQGPDTQYFGPGTRLTVL.

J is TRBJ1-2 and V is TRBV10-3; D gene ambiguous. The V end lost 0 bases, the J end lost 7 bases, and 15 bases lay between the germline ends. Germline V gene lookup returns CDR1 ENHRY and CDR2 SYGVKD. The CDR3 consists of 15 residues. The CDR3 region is CAISESNGGRTGYTF. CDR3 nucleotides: TGTGCCATCAGTGAGTCGAACGGAGGGCGGACTGGCTACACCTTC.

This CDR3 reads CASSSNTGADNEQFF. The CDR3 DNA sequence: TGTGCCAGCAGTTCCAATACAGGGGCGGACAATGAGCAGTTCTTC. The chain has TRBV28 and TRBJ2-1; 7 bases are shared with TRBD1. Per the germline V gene, CDR1 is MDHEN and CDR2 is SYDVKM. V dropped 4 bases and J dropped 5; count of bases not matched to a gene: 8. This CDR3 is 15 amino acids long.

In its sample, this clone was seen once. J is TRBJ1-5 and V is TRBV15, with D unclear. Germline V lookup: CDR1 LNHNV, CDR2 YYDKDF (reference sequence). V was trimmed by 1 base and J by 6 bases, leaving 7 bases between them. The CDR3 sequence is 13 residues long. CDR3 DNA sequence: TGTGCCACCAGCAGAGGGTCGAGTCAGCCCCAGCATTTT. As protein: CATSRGSSQPQHF.

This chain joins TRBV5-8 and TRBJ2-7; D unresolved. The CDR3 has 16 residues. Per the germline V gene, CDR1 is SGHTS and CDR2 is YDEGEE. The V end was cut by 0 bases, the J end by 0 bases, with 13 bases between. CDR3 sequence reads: CASSLGALPRSYEQYF. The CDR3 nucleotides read TGTGCCAGCAGCTTGGGCGCGTTACCACGCTCCTACGAGCAGTACTTC.

Here the CDR3 reads CASSLAGSDTDTQYF. For the CDR3, the DNA is TGTGCCAGCAGCTTAGCGGGGTCGGACACAGATACGCAGTATTTT. The rearrangement links TRBV11-2 to TRBJ2-3; D is perhaps TRBD2 (5 bases). The germline V gene has CDR1 SGHAT and CDR2 FQNNGV. This CDR3 has 15 amino acids. V lost 1 base and J lost 2, with 10 bases in between. The full variable domain, in which reference TRBV11-2 and TRBJ2-3 provide the parts outside the CDR3, is EAGVAQSPRYKIIEKRQSVAFWCNPISGHATLYWYQQILGQGPKLLIQFQNNGVVDDSQLPKDRFSAERLKGVDSTLKIQPAKLEDSAVYLCASSLAGSDTDTQYFGPGTRLTVL.

CDR3 sequence reads: CASSFLPKGNGYTF. DNA for the CDR3: TGTGCCAGCAGCTTCCTTCCGAAGGGGAATGGCTACACCTTC. The chain is built from TRBV11-2 and TRBJ1-2; a weak D match, TRBD1 (5 bases). V was trimmed by 3 bases and J by 6 bases, leaving 14 bases between them. This CDR3 spans 14 amino acids. Germline CDR1 reads SGHAT; CDR2 reads FQNNGV.

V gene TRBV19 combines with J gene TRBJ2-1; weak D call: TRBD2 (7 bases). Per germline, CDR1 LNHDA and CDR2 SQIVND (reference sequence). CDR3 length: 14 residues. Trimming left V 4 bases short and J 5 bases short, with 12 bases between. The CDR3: CASSRWGGNNEQFF. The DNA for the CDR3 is TGTGCCAGTAGTAGGTGGGGGGGCAACAATGAGCAGTTCTTC.

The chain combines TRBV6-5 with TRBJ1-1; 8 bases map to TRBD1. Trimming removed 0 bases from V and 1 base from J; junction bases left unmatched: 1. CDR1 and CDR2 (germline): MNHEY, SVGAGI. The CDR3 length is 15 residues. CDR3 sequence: CASSYSGTGNTEAFF. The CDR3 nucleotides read TGTGCCAGCAGTTACTCAGGGACAGGGAACACTGAAGCTTTCTTT.

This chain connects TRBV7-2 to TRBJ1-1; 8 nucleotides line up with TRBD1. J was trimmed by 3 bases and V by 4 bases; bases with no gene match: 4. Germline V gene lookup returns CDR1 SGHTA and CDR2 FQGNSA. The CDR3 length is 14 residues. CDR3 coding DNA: TGTGCCAGCAGCTCCGACAGGGGAGACACTGAAGCTTTCTTT. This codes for CASSSDRGDTEAFF.

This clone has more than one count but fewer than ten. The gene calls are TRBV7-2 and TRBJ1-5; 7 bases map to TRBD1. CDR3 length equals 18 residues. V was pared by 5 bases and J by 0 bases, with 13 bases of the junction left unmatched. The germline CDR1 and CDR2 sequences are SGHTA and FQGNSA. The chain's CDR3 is CASSHSRQGLYSNQPQHF. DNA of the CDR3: TGTGCCAGCAGCCACTCAAGACAGGGCCTGTATAGCAATCAGCCCCAGCATTTT.

The CDR3 region has the DNA TGCAGCGCCCAAACCGGGGTTCATGGCTACACCTTC. Protein: CSAQTGVHGYTF. The genes are TRBV29-1 and TRBJ1-2, with unresolved D. Trimming removed 7 bases from V and 6 bases from J, with 15 bases in between. CDR1 and CDR2 from the germline V gene are SQVTM and ANQGSEA. This CDR3 has 12 amino acids.

CDR3 nucleotides: TGTGCCAGCAGCCTCCGGGTGAGCTCCTATAATTCACCCCTCCACTTT. Translation: CASSLRVSSYNSPLHF. The rearrangement uses TRBV11-2 and TRBJ1-6, with unresolved D. The CDR3 runs 16 residues. Trimming cost V 5 bases and J 0 bases, with 11 bases left between them. Germline V gene sequence: CDR1 SGHAT, CDR2 FQNNGV.

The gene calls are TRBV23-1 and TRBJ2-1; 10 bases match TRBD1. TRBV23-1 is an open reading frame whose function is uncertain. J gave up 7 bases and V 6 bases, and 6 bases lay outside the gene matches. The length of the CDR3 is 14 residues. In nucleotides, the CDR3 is TGCGCCAGCAGCCAGGACAGGGGGGAGAATGAGCAGTTCTTC. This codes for CASSQDRGENEQFF.

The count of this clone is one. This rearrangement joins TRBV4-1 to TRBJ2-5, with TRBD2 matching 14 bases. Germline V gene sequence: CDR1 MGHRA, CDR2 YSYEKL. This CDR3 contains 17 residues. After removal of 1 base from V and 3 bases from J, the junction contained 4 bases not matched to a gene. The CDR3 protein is CASSQGKGLAGEETQYF. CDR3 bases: TGCGCCAGCAGCCAAGGGAAGGGACTAGCGGGAGAAGAGACCCAGTACTTC.

CDR3 bases: TGTGCCAGCAGATTCAGGGGGCTGGGCACTGAAGCTTTCTTT. It encodes CASRFRGLGTEAFF. The rearrangement uses TRBV28 and TRBJ1-1, with TRBD1 matching over 8 bases. The CDR3 has 14 residues. CDR1 is MDHEN and CDR2 is SYDVKM in the germline V gene. V shed 6 bases and J 4 bases; nucleotides not matched to a gene: 7.

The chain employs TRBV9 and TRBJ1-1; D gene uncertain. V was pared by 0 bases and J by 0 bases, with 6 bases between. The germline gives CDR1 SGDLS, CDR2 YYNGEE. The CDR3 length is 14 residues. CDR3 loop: CASSVGGMNTEAFF. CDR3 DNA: TGTGCCAGCAGCGTAGGAGGTATGAACACTGAAGCTTTCTTT.

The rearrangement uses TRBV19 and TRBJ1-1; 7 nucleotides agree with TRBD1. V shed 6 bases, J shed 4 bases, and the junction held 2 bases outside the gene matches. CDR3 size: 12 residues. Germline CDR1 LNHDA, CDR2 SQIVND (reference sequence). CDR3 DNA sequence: TGTGCCAGTAGACAGGGGAGCACTGAAGCTTTCTTT. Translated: CASRQGSTEAFF.